This TCR beta chain was documented in a study of T cells in Graves' hyperthyroidism and ophthalmopathy. RNA transcripts gave rise to amplified TCR beta CDR3 regions. Using the HTBI primer set, a first-round RT-PCR was run on the TCR CDR3. TCRdb passed the multiplex PCR reads through MiXCR, listing each CDR3 protein once. This table holds some 300,000 distinct CDR3 sequences, roughly 15% found once. Deletions cut 4 bases from V and 8 bases from J, with 15 bases between. There are 14 residues in the CDR3. Germline V lookup: CDR1 LGHDT, CDR2 YNNKEL (reference sequence). This clonotype was detected only a few times.

This chain connects TRBV3-1 to TRBJ2-1; D is ambiguous. The receptor was isolated from a young man with Graves' hyperthyroidism. Input material: blood. The CDR3 DNA follows: TGTGCCAGCAGCCGAGGCCGAATGAGCGATGAGCAGTTCTTC. This translates into CASSRGRMSDEQFF.